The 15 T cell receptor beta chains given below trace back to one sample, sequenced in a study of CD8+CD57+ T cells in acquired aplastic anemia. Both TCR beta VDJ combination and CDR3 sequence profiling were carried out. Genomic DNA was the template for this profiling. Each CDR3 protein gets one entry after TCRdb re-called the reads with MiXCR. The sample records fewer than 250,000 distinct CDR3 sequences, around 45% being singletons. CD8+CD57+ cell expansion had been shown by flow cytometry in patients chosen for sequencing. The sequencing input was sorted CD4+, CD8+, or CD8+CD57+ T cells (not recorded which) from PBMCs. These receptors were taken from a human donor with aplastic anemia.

The CDR3 region is CASSLEGDSTDTQYF. CDR3 coding DNA: TGCGCCAGCAGCTTAGAAGGCGACAGCACAGATACGCAGTATTTT. V and J are TRBV5-1 and TRBJ2-3; no clear D. Trimming pared 2 bases from V and 0 bases from J, leaving 10 bases between. CDR3 length equals 15 residues. CDR1 and CDR2 (germline): SGHRS, YFSETQ. Drawing the rest from reference TRBV5-1 and TRBJ2-3, the complete variable domain is KAGVTQTPRYLIKTRGQQVTLSCSPISGHRSVSWYQQTPGQGLQFLFEYFSETQRNKGNFPGRFSGRQFSNSRSEMNVSTLELGDSALYLCASSLEGDSTDTQYFGPGTRLTVL.

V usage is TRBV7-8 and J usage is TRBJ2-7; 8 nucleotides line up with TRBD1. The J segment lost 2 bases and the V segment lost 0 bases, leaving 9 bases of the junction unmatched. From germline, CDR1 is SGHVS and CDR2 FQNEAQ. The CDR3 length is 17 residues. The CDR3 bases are TGTGCCAGCAGCTTAGCTTATGACAGGGGCTCGGCCTACGAGCAGTACTTC. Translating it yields CASSLAYDRGSAYEQYF. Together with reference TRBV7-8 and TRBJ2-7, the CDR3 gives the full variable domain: GAGVSQSPRYKVAKRGQDVALRCDPISGHVSLFWYQQALGQGPEFLTYFQNEAQLDKSGLPSDRFFAERPEGSVSTLKIQRTQQEDSAVYLCASSLAYDRGSAYEQYFGPGTRLTVT.

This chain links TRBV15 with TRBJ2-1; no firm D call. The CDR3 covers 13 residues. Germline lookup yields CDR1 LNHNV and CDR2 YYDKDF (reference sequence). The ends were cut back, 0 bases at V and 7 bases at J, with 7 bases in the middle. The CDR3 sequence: CATSREYGNEQFF. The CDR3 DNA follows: TGTGCCACCAGCAGAGAATACGGTAATGAGCAGTTCTTC. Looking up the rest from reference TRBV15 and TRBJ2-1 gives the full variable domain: DAMVIQNPRYQVTQFGKPVTLSCSQTLNHNVMYWYQQKSSQAPKLLFHYYDKDFNNEADTPDNFQSRRPNTSFCFLDIRSPGLGDTAMYLCATSREYGNEQFFGPGTRLTVL.

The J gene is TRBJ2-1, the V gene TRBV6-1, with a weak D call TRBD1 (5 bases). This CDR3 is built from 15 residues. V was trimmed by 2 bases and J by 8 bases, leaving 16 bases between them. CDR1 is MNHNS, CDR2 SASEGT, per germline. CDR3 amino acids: CASSELAGQGDEQFF. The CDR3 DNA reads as TGTGCCAGCAGTGAACTGGCAGGGCAGGGCGATGAGCAGTTCTTC.

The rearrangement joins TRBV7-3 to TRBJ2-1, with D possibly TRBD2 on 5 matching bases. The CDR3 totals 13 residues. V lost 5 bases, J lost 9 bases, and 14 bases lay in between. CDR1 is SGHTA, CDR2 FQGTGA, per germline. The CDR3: CASSLLRGAEQFF. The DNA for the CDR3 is TGTGCCAGCAGCCTATTACGGGGTGCTGAGCAGTTCTTC.

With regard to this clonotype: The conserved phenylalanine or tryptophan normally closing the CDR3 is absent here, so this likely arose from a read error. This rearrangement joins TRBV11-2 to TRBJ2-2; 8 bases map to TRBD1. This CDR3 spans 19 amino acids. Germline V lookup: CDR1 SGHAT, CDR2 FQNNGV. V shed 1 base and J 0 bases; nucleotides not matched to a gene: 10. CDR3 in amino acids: CASSLGTGGARANTGELFS. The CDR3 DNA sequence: TGTGCCAGCAGCTTAGGCACAGGGGGTGCCCGAGCGAACACCGGGGAGCTGTTTTCT.

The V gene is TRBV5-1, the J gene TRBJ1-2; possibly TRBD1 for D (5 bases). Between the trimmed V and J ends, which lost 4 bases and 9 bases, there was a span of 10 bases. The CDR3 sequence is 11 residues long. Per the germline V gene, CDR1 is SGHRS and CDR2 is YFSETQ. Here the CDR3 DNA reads TGCGCCAGCAGCGTAGGGGAAAGCTACACCTTC. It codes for CASSVGESYTF. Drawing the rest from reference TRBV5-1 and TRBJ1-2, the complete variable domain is KAGVTQTPRYLIKTRGQQVTLSCSPISGHRSVSWYQQTPGQGLQFLFEYFSETQRNKGNFPGRFSGRQFSNSRSEMNVSTLELGDSALYLCASSVGESYTFGSGTRLTVV.

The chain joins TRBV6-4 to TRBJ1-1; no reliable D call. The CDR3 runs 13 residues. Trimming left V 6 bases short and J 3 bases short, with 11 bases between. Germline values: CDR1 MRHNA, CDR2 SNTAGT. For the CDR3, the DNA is TGTGCCAGCAGCTTGTTACGGTACACTGAAGCTTTCTTT. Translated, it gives CASSLLRYTEAFF.

CDR3 nucleotide sequence: TGTGCCAGCAGCATCAGCGGGGGTGAGACCCAGTACTTC. Its translation is CASSISGGETQYF. This chain connects TRBV7-2 to TRBJ2-5, with 8 bases aligning to TRBD2. The CDR3 totals 13 residues. The V segment lost 5 bases and the J segment 5 bases; nucleotides outside the gene matches: 4. Germline V CDR1 and CDR2: SGHTA, FQGNSA.

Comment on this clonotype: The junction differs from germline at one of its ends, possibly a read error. This CDR3 is CSARDGGYEQYF. In DNA form, the CDR3 reads TGCAGTGCCAGAGATGGTGGCTACGAGCAGTACTTC. The rearrangement joins TRBV20-1 to TRBJ2-7; D ambiguous. The V gene's germline CDR1 is DFQATT and CDR2 SNEGSKA (reference sequence). The CDR3 runs to 12 residues.

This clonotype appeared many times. The CDR3 DNA reads TGCAGTGCTAGAGTCGTCGGCCTAGCGGGAGGCTTCTCCTACGAGCAGTACTTC. Its translation: CSARVVGLAGGFSYEQYF. The chain recombines TRBV20-1 with TRBJ2-7, with 11 bases matching TRBD2. The CDR3 is 18 residues long. CDR1 is DFQATT and CDR2 is SNEGSKA in the germline V gene (reference sequence). Unmatched junction bases numbered 11, after V lost 1 base and J lost 0 bases.

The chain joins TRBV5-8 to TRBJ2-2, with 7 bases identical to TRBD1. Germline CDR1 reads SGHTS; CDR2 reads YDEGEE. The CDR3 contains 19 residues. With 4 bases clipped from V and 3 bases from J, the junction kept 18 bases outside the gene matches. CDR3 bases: TGTGCCAGCAGCAGTCGACCCCGGGACGAAAGGGGGCACACCGGGGAGCTGTTTTTT. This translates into CASSSRPRDERGHTGELFF. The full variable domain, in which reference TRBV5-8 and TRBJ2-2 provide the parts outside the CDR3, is EAGVTQSPTHLIKTRGQQATLRCSPISGHTSVYWYQQALGLGLQFLLWYDEGEERNRGNFPPRFSGRQFPNYSSELNVNALELEDSALYLCASSSRPRDERGHTGELFFGEGSRLTVL.

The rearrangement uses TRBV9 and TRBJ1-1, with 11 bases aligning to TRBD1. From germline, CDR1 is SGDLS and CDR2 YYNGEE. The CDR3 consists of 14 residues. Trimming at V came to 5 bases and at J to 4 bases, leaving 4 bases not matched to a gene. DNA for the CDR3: TGTGCCAGCAGATCCGGGACAGGGGGCACTGAAGCTTTCTTT. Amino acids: CASRSGTGGTEAFF.

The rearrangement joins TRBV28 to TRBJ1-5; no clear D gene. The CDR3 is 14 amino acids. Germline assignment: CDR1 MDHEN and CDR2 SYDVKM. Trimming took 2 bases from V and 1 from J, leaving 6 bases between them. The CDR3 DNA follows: TGTGCCAGCAGTTTAAATTGGAGCAATCAGCCCCAGCATTTT. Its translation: CASSLNWSNQPQHF.

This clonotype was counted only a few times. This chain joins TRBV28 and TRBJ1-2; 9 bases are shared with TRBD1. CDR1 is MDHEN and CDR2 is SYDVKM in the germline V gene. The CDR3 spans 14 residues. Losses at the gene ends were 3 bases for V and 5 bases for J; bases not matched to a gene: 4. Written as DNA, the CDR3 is TGTGCCAGCAGTTTTTTTGGGACAGGGTATGGCTACACCTTC. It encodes CASSFFGTGYGYTF.